This T cell receptor (beta chain) was documented in a study of neurological immune-mediated disorders. Unsorted libraries were prepared from 2 million PBMCs held at -80 C. cDNA was made by 5'RACE with 10-nucleotide random UMIs. TCRdb re-analysed the 5' RACE reads in MiXCR, keeping a single row per CDR3 protein. Of around 15,000 distinct CDR3 sequences listed, less than 25% are singletons. After removal of 2 bases from V and 2 bases from J, the junction contained 7 bases not matched to a gene. The CDR3 contains 15 residues. The germline gives CDR1 SGHNT, CDR2 YYREEE (reference sequence). The specimen was PBMCs. The clonotype comes from a man aged 45 to 65 in good health. This sequence joins TRBV5-4 and TRBJ2-7; 7 nucleotides match TRBD2. In DNA form, the CDR3 reads TGTGCCAGCAGCTTATCCGGCGGGAGCGCCTACGAGCAGTACTTC. Amino acids: CASSLSGGSAYEQYF. Looking up the rest from reference TRBV5-4 and TRBJ2-7 gives the full variable domain: ETGVTQSPTHLIKTRGQQVTLRCSSQSGHNTVSWYQQALGQGPQFIFQYYREEENGRGNFPPRFSGLQFPNYSSELNVNALELDDSALYLCASSLSGGSAYEQYFGPGTRLTVT.